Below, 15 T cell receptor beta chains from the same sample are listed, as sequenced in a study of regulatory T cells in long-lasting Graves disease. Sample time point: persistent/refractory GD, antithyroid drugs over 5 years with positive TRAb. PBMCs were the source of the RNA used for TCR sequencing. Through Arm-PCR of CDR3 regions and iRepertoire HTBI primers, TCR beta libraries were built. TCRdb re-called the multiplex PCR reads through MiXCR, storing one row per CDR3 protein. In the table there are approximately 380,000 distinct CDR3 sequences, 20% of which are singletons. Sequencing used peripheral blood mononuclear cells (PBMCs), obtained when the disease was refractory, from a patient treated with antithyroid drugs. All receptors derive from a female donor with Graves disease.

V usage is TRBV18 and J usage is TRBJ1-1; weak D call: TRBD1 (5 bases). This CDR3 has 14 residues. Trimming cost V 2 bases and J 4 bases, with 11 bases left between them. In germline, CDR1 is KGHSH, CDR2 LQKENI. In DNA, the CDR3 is TGTGCCAGCTCACCATCGGGACCCATCACTGAAGCTTTCTTT. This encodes CASSPSGPITEAFF.

The CDR3 protein is CASSPSDSGLSFF. The CDR3 nucleotides are TGTGCCAGCAGCCCCTCGGACAGTGGGTTATCTTTCTTT. The gene calls are TRBV7-9 and TRBJ1-1, with D maybe TRBD1 (6 bases). The germline V gene encodes CDR1 SEHNR and CDR2 FQNEAQ (reference sequence). The CDR3 spans 13 residues. The V end was cut by 5 bases, the J end by 12 bases, with 19 bases between.

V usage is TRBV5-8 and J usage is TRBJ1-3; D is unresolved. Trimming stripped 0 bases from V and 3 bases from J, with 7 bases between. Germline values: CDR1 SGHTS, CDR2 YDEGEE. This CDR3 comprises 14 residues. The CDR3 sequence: CASSLGGFGNTIYF. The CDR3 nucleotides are TGTGCCAGCAGCTTGGGCGGATTTGGAAACACCATATATTTT.

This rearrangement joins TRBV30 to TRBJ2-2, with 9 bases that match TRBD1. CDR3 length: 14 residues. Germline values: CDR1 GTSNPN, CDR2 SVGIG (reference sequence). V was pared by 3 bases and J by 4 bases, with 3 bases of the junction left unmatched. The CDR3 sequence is CAWRGQGGTGELFF. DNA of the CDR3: TGTGCCTGGAGGGGACAGGGCGGCACCGGGGAGCTGTTTTTT.

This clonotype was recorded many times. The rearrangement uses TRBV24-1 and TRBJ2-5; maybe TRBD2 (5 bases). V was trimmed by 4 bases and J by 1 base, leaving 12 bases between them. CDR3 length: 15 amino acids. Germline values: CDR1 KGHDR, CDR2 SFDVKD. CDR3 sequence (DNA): TGTGCCACCAGTGACCGGGGAGAACCCCAAGAGACCCAGTACTTC. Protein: CATSDRGEPQETQYF.

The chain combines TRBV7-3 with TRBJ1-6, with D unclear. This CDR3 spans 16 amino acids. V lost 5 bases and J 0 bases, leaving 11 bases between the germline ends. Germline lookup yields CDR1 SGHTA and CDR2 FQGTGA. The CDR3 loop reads CASSPSFHSYNSPLHF. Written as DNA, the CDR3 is TGTGCCAGCAGCCCAAGCTTTCACTCCTATAATTCACCCCTCCACTTT. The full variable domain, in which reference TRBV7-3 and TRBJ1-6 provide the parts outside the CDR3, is GAGVSQTPSNKVTEKGKYVELRCDPISGHTALYWYRQSLGQGPEFLIYFQGTGAADDSGLPNDRFFAVRPEGSVSTLKIQRTERGDSAVYLCASSPSFHSYNSPLHFGNGTRLTVT.

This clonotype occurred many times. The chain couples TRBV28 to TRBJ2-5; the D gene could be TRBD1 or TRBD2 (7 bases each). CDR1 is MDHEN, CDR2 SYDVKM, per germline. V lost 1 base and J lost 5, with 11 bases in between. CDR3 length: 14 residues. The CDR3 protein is CASSLYRGGETQYF. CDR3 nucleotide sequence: TGTGCCAGCAGTTTATACAGGGGAGGGGAGACCCAGTACTTC.

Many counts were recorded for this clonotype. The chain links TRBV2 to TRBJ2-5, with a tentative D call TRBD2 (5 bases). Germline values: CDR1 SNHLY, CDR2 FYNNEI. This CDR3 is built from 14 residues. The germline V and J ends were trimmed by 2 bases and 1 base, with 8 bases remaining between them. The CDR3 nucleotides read TGTGCCAGCAGTGAATTAGAGGGCCAAGAGACCCAGTACTTC. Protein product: CASSELEGQETQYF.

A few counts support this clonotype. The CDR3 region has the DNA TGCGCCAGCAGCCCCGGGACCAAAAACATTCAGTACTTC. Residues: CASSPGTKNIQYF. The rearrangement uses TRBV4-3 and TRBJ2-4; weak D call: TRBD2 (5 bases). Germline CDR1 LGHNA, CDR2 YSLEER. The CDR3 runs to 13 residues. The V end was cut by 4 bases, the J end by 2 bases, with 6 bases between.

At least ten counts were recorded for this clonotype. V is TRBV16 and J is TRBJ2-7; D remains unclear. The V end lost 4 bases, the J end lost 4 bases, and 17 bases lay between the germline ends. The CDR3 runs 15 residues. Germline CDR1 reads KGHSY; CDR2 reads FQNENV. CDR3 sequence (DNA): TGTGCCAGCAGCCCTTCCATCGCTCAGCAGTACGAGCAGTACTTC. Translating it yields CASSPSIAQQYEQYF.

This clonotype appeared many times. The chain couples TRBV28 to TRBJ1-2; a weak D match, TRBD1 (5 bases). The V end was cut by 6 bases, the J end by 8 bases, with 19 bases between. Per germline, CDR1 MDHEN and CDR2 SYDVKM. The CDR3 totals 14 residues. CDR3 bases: TGTGCCAGCAGGGGGGAGGGAAATGTGCGAGGCTACACCTTC. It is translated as CASRGEGNVRGYTF.

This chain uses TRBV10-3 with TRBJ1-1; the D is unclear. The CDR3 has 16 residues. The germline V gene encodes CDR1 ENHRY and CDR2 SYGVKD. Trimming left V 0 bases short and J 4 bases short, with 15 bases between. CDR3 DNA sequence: TGTGCCATCAGTGAGTCAGTCCCAAGGGTAGGCACTGAAGCTTTCTTT. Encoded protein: CAISESVPRVGTEAFF.

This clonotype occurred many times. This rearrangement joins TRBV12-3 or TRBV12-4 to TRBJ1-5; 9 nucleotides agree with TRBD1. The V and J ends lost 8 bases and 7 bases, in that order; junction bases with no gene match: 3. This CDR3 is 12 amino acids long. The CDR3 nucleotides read TGTGCCAGCGGACAGGGGATGCAGCCCCAGCATTTT. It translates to CASGQGMQPQHF.

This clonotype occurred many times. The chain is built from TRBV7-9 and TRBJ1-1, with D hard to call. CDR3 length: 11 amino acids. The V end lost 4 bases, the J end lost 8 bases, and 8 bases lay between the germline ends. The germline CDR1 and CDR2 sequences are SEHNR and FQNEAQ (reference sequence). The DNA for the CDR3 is TGTGCCAGCAGCTCGATAGTGGAAGCTTTCTTT. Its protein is CASSSIVEAFF.

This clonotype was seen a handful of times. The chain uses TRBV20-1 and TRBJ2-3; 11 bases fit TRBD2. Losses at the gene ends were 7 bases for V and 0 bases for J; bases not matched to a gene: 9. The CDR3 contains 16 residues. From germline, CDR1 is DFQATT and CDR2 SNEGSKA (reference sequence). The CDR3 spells CSGIGLAGGSTDTQYF. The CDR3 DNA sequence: TGCAGTGGTATTGGGCTAGCGGGAGGTAGCACAGATACGCAGTATTTT.